This T cell receptor beta chain was identified in a study of cytomegalovirus exposure and HLA in healthy donors (TCRdb year 2017). For the wider study: An earlier analysis of approximately 640 of the donors reported 250 to 300 Gb of sequence data and 120 million or so unique TCR beta sequences from roughly 200 million T cells. An early release covering more than 500 HLA-typed donors comprised approximately 300 gigabases of sequencing data and 65 million to 100 million unique TCR sequences. The genetic ancestry cluster associated with self-reported Caucasian donors included about 84% of the roughly 400 genotyped donors. The study aimed to test whether signatures of past pathogen exposure could be identified by cataloging public T cell receptors. Using immunosequencing, the study profiled T cell repertoires from about 650 subjects and related those repertoires to cytomegalovirus serostatus. Along with the approximately 650-subject first cohort, a separate validation cohort of over a hundred different subjects was used. High-throughput TCR immunosequencing, statistical association of individual TCRs with disease status, and machine learning were combined to predict cytomegalovirus infection status. A later analysis re-examined previously published TCR beta repertoires from about 670 donors and added high-resolution HLA genotyping to investigate patterns of TCR occurrence. In the later analysis, no new phenotypic data were used to find candidate immune exposures; instead, reliance was placed on TCR beta sequences and their occurrence across donors. An earlier analysis of about 600 of the donors used high-throughput TCR beta sequencing to judge whether each TCR beta V gene segment behaved as functional or pseudogenic. Donor age, sex, ethnicity and CMV serostatus were compiled alongside the repertoire data. In a later genetic analysis, genome-wide SNP genotypes for 398 of the 666 donors were used, and that subset was treated as a discovery cohort. Every discovery cohort repertoire had been produced on one sequencing platform. HLA typing included class I and class II loci at four-digit resolution. The number of typed donors differed by locus: about 629-640 for A, B, C, DRB1 and DQB1; 500 to 550 for DQA1; fewer than 610 for DPA1; and about 450 for DPB1. A handful of DR-DQ haplotypes were handled as single units for association and clustering because linkage in the cohort was strong. On average, roughly 240,000 unique TCR beta nucleotide sequences were sequenced per donor among a few hundred genotyped donors of the cohort, with roughly 20% of those sequences being non-productive. General conclusions and limits of the study: A further reported finding was that TCR beta sequences accurately predicted the HLA-A and HLA-B alleles for most subjects in the first cohort. For the cohort, immune exposure information was limited to CMV serostatus. While some public TCRs were present in many individuals, most TCR sequences turned up only very rarely across donors. The earlier analysis of 587 of the donors excluded fewer than 20 rarely observed V segments, including chromosome 9 orphons, because counts were too low. A cluster of highly shared sequence variants was judged likely to represent a technical artifact of the sequencing pipeline. The 87-base-pair reads could not distinguish some IMGT-functional V segments, including TRBV6-2 and TRBV6-3, so those segments were excluded. Presence/absence analyses assumed roughly uniform sequencing depth across donors, an assumption that may not hold. In vitro tests confirmed that a few of the cytomegalovirus-associated TCR beta chains recognize cytomegalovirus antigens. A later analysis reported that several top co-occurrence clusters appeared linked to parvovirus B19, influenza, CMV and Epstein-Barr virus. In this cohort, only TCR beta chains were sequenced, and detectable features were limited by the absence of alpha or paired-chain data. Specific HLA alleles were associated with over 15,000 TCR beta sequences at a false discovery rate of 0.05 in a later analysis. The authors suggested that the approach could potentially be extended to other disease states and immunological phenotypes. According to a later genetic analysis, donors in an Asian-associated ancestry cluster had fewer N-insertions in productive TCRs than the approximately 700-donor mean. Because HLA typing was missing for some donors at each locus, association tests included only the typed subset. The study listed 164 TCR beta chains as associated with cytomegalovirus. V-gene and J-gene trimming of TCR beta chains was associated with a missense DCLRE1C variant in a later genetic analysis, and the association was replicated in an independent cohort. A later analysis found that TCR association rates varied across HLA loci, with DRB1 alleles showing the most associated TCRs and HLA-C alleles the fewest. In an earlier analysis of about 550 of the donors, most TCR beta V segments were observed in productive rearrangements about 87% or about 30% of the time, broadly matching IMGT annotations. In a later analysis, most CMV-associated TCR beta chains were found to appear HLA-restricted, with HLA associations seemingly driven largely by CMV exposure. Correlated functional status among segregating V segments might be attributable to linkage disequilibrium, but an unknown experimental factor could not be ruled out. A later analysis found that HLA-associated TCR beta chains were more clonally expanded and had lower generation probabilities than equally common non-associated chains. Strong co-occurrence of HLA alleles, especially DR and DQ, made assigning TCR associations to individual alleles difficult. The classifier was reported to diagnose cytomegalovirus status with high specificity and sensitivity in both the original and validation cohorts.

Preparation of the library involved the immunoSEQ multiplex PCR assay. The multiplex PCR relied on a mix of 60 forward primers for TCR Vbeta segments and 13 reverse primers for TCR Jbeta segments. A multiplex PCR assay on genomic DNA amplified the CDR3 region of rearranged TCR beta genes. The Illumina HiSeq System was used to sequence the amplified TCR beta libraries as 87-base-pair reads. Concerning the study's data processing: Across the roughly 670 repertoires, a later analysis counted tens of millions of unique TCR beta chains, roughly 11 million of which were shared by at least two donors. Raw reads were error-corrected and collapsed into unique sequences by a nearest-neighbor algorithm in which closely related sequences were merged to remove PCR and sequencing errors. CDR3 sequences were aligned to IMGT reference sequences to assign V, D and J gene segments. For a sequence to be retained, a match of at least six nucleotides was required to both a V gene segment and a J gene segment. Rearrangements were classified as productive when the CDR3 lacked stop codons and remained in frame with V and J, and all other rearrangements were classified as non-productive. Following IMGT convention, CDR3 was defined as the stretch from the second conserved V-encoded cysteine to the conserved J-encoded phenylalanine. In an earlier analysis of more than 550 of the donors, sequences lacking an unambiguous match to a single V gene segment were excluded. An earlier analysis of a few hundred of the donors called V segments functional above 56.7% productive rearrangements and segregating when the between-donor standard deviation exceeded 5%. To diagnose cytomegalovirus status from the catalog of TCR beta chain sequences, a statistical classification framework was built. V and J gene assignment, in a later analysis, came from comparing TCR nucleotide sequences with IMGT/GENE-DB human TR gene sequences. A later analysis assigned CDR3 sequences and most-parsimonious VDJ recombination scenarios with the TCRdist pipeline. In a later analysis, every TCR beta chain was defined by the combination of its CDR3 amino acid sequence and its V-gene family, and reads without a unique V-gene family were dropped. A later analysis removed 550 to 700 highly shared, low-generation-probability nucleotide sequences to deal with suspected cross-contamination and a sequencing artifact. A later analysis calculated a clonal expansion index for each public chain from normalized within-repertoire ranks of inferred template counts. Generation probabilities in a later analysis came from a VDJ recombination model fitted to out-of-frame rearrangements, and those results were checked against IGoR. In a later analysis, TCR-TCR, TCR-HLA and TCR-CMV co-occurrence was scored with hypergeometric tests, and a repertoire-size bias correction was applied to TCR pairs. To estimate false discovery rates, a later analysis permuted the HLA or CMV assignments 20 times. A later analysis grouped co-occurring TCRs with DBSCAN, adding TCRdist sequence similarity when clustering within HLA-allele-positive subsets. Co-occurrence clustering excluded repertoires with fewer than 30,000 or more than 120,000 public chains, plus five with anomalous nucleotide sharing. TCRdb's version of the immuneACCESS table is confined to in-frame rearrangements and falls short of the full clone set. An unresolved V gene accounts for under half of the shortfall where checked; the remainder is of unknown origin. V and J calls plus clone size are reproduced from that table; the DNA served to infer D and trimming. This sample comprises approximately 130,000 clones, 81% of them detected only once. The ten largest clones add up to around 2% of the sample.

The junction carries 7 bases between V and J, which are trimmed by 5 bases and 2 bases respectively. According to the germline V gene (reference sequence), CDR1 reads LNHDA and CDR2 reads SQIVND. The CDR3 numbers 13 residues from cysteine through phenylalanine. This entry keeps only the CDR3 DNA: 39 bases, framed from base 1. In total, roughly 670 healthy bone marrow donors made up the cohort. At the time of sampling, all cohort members were nominally healthy, though unrecorded immune exposures were likely present. The donor tested CMV seronegative, placing the donor among the 300 to 450 seronegative members of the cohort. Each donor provided a peripheral blood sample, and peripheral blood mononuclear cells were used for TCR beta sequencing. The Qiagen DNeasy Blood Extraction Kit was used to extract genomic DNA from the blood cell samples. With regard to this clone: What this receptor recognizes is not known. Per-nucleotide qualities are absent, and no much larger clonotype sits a single base away.

The source of this sequence is a man younger than 35 in good health and CMV-seronegative. Sequencing was performed on PBMCs. The chain was built from TRBV19 and TRBJ1-5; a confident D gene designation cannot be given. The DNA sequence is given as TGTGCCAGTAGTGAGGAAGGCAATCAGCCCCAGCATTTT. Its product reads: CASSEEGNQPQHF.